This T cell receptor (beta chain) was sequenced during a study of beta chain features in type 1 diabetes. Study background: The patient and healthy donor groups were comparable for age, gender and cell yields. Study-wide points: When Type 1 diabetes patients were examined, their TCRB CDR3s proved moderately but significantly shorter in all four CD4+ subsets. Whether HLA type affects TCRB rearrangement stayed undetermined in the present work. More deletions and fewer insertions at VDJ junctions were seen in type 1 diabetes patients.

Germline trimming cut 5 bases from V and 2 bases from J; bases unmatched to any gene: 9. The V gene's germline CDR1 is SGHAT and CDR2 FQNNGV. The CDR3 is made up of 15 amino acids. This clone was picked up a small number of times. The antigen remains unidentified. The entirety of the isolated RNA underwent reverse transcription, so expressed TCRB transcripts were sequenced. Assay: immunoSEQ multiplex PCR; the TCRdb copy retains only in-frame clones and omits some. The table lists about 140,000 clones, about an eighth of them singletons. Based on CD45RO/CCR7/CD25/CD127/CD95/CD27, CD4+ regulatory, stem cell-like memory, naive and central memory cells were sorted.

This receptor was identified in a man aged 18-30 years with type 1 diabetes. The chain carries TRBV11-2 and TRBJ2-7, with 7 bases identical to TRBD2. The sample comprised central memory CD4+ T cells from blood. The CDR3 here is CASSLSTSKAYEQYF. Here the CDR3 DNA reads TGTGCCAGCAGCCTGTCGACTAGCAAGGCCTACGAGCAGTACTTC. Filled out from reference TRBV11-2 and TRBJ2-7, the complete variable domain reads EAGVAQSPRYKIIEKRQSVAFWCNPISGHATLYWYQQILGQGPKLLIQFQNNGVVDDSQLPKDRFSAERLKGVDSTLKIQPAKLEDSAVYLCASSLSTSKAYEQYFGPGTRLTVT.